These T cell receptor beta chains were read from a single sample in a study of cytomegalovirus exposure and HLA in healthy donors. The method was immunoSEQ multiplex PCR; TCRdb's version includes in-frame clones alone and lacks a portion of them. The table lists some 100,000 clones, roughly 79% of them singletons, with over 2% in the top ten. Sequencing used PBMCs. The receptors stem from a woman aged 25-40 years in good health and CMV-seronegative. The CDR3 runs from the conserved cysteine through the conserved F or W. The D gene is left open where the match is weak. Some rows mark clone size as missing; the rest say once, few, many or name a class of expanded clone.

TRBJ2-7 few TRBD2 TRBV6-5 TGTGCCAGCAGTTACTCGACTAGCGGGTCCTACGAGCAGTACTTC CASSYSTSGSYEQYF
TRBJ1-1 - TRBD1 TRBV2 TGTGCCAGCAGATCTGGGACAGGGTTCAACACTGAAGCTTTCTTT CASRSGTGFNTEAFF
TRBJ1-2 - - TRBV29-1 TGCAGCGACGGGGGGGAAGGAGGCTACACCTTC CSDGGEGGYTF
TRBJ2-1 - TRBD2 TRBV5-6 TGTGCCAGCAGCTTGGGACTAGCGGGAGTTCATGAGCAGTTCTTC CASSLGLAGVHEQFF
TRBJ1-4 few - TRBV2 TGTGCCAGCAGGCAGGAAAGACTAGGGGAAAAACTGTTTTTT CASRQERLGEKLFF
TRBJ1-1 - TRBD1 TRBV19 TGTGCCAGTAGTACTGGACAGGGGTACACTGAAGCTTTCTTT CASSTGQGYTEAFF
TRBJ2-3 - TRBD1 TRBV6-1 TGTGCCAGCAGAGCCACAGGGGGTGCCACAGATACGCAGTATTTT CASRATGGATDTQYF
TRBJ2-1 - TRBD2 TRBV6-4 TGTGCCAGCAGTAGTAGCGGGAGTCTGGCTGAGCAGTTCTTC CASSSSGSLAEQFF
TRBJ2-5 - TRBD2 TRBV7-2 TGTGCCAGCAGCTTATCTAGCGGACAAGAGACCCAGTACTTC CASSLSSGQETQYF
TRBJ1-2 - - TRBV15 TGTGCCACCAGCAGTGCCAGCGCCAACTATGGCTACACCTTC CATSSASANYGYTF
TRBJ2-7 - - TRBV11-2 TGTGCCAGCAGCTTCGCGCAGGGGTACGAGCAGTACTTC CASSFAQGYEQYF
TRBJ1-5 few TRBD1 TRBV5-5 TGTGCCAGCAGCGCGGGACAGGCTAGCAATCAGCCCCAGCATTTT CASSAGQASNQPQHF
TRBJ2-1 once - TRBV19 TGTGCCAGTAGTATAGATGACGGAGCCTCTGGTGAGCAGTTCTTC CASSIDDGASGEQFF
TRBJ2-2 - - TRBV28 TGTGCCAGCAGTTCCGGGACTCCACTCCCCGGGGAGCTGTTTTTT CASSSGTPLPGELFF
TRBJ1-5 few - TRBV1 TGCACCAGCGCGAGCTTCGAAGATCAGCCCCAGCATTTT CTSASFEDQPQHF
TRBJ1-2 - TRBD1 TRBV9 TGTGCCAGCAGCGCCCCTAGGACAGGGGGTAACTATGGCTACACCTTC CASSAPRTGGNYGYTF
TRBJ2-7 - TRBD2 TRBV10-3 TGTGCCATCAGTCGGTTCTCGGGAGGAGTAATCAACGAGCAGTACTTC CAISRFSGGVINEQYF
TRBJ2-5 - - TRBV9 TGTGCCAGCAGCGTAGACCCCCTAGTCACTGCGGCCCAGTACTTC CASSVDPLVTAAQYF
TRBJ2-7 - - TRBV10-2 TGCGCCAGCAGTACAACCGGGATAGGGCGCCACGAGCAGTACTTC CASSTTGIGRHEQYF
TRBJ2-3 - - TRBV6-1 TGTGCCAGCAGTGCGGGGGAACGCACAGATACGCAGTATTTT CASSAGERTDTQYF
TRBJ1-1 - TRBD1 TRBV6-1 TGTGCCAGCGTTGCCCAGGGGGTAAAGAACACTGAAGCTTTCTTT CASVAQGVKNTEAFF
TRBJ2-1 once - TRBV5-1 TGCGCCAGCAAGCTAAACGTTGAGCAGTTCTTC CASKLNVEQFF
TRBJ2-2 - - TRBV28 TGTGCCAGCAGTGCAGGGAAGACCGGGGAGCTGTTTTTT CASSAGKTGELFF
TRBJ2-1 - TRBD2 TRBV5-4 TGTGCCAGCAGCCCGAGACTAGCGGGGACCTTATCGGGTAATGAGCAGTTCTTC CASSPRLAGTLSGNEQFF
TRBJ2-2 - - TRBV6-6 TGTGCCAGCAGCCTAGTGGCCGGGGAGCTGTTTTTT CASSLVAGELFF
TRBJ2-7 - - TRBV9 TGTGCCAGCAGCGTAAGTAATCTAGGCGGTCGGGAGCAGTACTTC CASSVSNLGGREQYF
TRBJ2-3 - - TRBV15 TGTGCCACCAGCAGAGTGGGCGAAGCGCAGTATTTT CATSRVGEAQYF
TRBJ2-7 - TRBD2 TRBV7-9 TGTTCCAGCAGCCCATCGACTAGCGGGAGGAACGAGCAGTACTTC CSSSPSTSGRNEQYF
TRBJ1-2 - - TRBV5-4 TGTGCCAGCAGACCTGCCGGGGACTACTATAACTATGGCTACACCTTC CASRPAGDYYNYGYTF
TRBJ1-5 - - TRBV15 TGTGCCACCAGCAGAGATCGGGGGAGGCAGCCCCAGCATTTT CATSRDRGRQPQHF
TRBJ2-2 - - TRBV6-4 TGTGCCAGCAGTGACGCTTATTCTACCGACACCGGGGAGCTGTTTTTT CASSDAYSTDTGELFF
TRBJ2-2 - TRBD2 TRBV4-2 TGTGCCAGCAGCCAGAGGGAGGCTAGCGGGTCGAACACCGGGGAGCTGTTTTTT CASSQREASGSNTGELFF
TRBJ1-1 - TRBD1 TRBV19 TGTGCCAGTAGAGGGGACAGGTGGAACACTGAAGCTTTCTTT CASRGDRWNTEAFF
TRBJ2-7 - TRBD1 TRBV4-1 TGCGCCAGCAGCCATCCCGGGACAGGGGTTAACGAGCAGTACTTC CASSHPGTGVNEQYF
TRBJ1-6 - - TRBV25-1 TGTGCCAGCAGTGATCTGAGTTCACCCCTCCACTTT CASSDLSSPLHF
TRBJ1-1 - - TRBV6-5 TGTGCCAGCAGTTACCTCAGGGGTCAAGCTTTCTTT CASSYLRGQAFF
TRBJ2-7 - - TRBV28 TGTGCCAGCAGCGTGGGGCGGTCTCTCTACTACGAGCAGTACTTC CASSVGRSLYYEQYF
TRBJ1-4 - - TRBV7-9 TGTGCCAGCAGCCAAGACAGAAATGAAAAACTGTTTTTT CASSQDRNEKLFF
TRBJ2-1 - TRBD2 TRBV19 TGTGCCAGTAGTACTGGACTAGCGGGACAGAATGAGCAGTTCTTC CASSTGLAGQNEQFF
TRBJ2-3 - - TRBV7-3 TGTGCCAGCAGCTCCGGGGGAACAGATACGCAGTATTTT CASSSGGTDTQYF
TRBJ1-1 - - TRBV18 TGTGCCAGCTCACCAGGCGGTGCAATTGAAGCTTTCTTT CASSPGGAIEAFF
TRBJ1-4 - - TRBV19 TGTGCCAAAAGGCAGAAGGCCGGCGGGGGAGAAAAACTGTTTTTT CAKRQKAGGGEKLFF
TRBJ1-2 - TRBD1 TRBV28 TGTGCCAGCAGTTCCGTTCTGAGGGGGCGGGATGGCTACACCTTC CASSSVLRGRDGYTF
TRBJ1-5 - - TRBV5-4 TGTGCCACCCAACCGGTCCCTCGCCCCAATCAGCCCCAGCATTTT CATQPVPRPNQPQHF
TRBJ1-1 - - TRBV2 TGTGCCAGCAGTGTGGAGGTGGACACTGAAGCTTTCTTT CASSVEVDTEAFF
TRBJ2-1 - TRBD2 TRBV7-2 TGTGCCAGCAGCTTACATTACGCGGGAGTTGGTGAGCAGTTCTTC CASSLHYAGVGEQFF
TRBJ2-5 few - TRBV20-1 TGCAGTGCTAGGCAGGAGACCCAGTACTTC CSARQETQYF
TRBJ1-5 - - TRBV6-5 TGTGCCAGCAGTTACTCGAGAAGCAATCAGCCCCAGCATTTT CASSYSRSNQPQHF
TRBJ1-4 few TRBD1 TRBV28 TGTGCCAGCAGTAGATGGGACAGGGGGAATGAAAAACTGTTTTTT CASSRWDRGNEKLFF
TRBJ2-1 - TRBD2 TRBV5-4 TGTGCCAGCAGCTTGGCCGGGGGGAGGGCCGCTTACAATGAGCAGTTCTTC CASSLAGGRAAYNEQFF
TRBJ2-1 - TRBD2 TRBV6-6 TGTGCCAGCAGCCGACAGGGGACTAGCGGTGAGCAGTTCTTC CASSRQGTSGEQFF
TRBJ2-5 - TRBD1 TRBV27 TGTGCCAGCAGTTTATTAACAGGGGGCGAGACCCAGTACTTC CASSLLTGGETQYF
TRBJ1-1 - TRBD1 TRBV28 TGTGCCAGCAGCCCACCTAGGACAGGTAGAGGGGCTGAAGCTTTCTTT CASSPPRTGRGAEAFF